The TCR beta chain under discussion was sequenced for a study of cytomegalovirus exposure and HLA in healthy donors. V was cut by 6 bases and J by 3 bases, with 12 bases left in between. This CDR3 has 14 amino acids. From germline, CDR1 is SNHLY and CDR2 FYNNEI. Primers: 60 Vbeta forward and 13 Jbeta reverse. Some clones are missing from TCRdb's copy, which holds only in-frame ones; the method was immunoSEQ multiplex PCR. In the table there are 120,000 or so clones, almost 85% of which are singletons. The sample consisted of PBMCs. The chain links TRBV2 to TRBJ2-1, with D tentatively TRBD1 (5 bases). This receptor was identified in a woman under 30 in good health and CMV-seronegative. Here the CDR3 reads CASRSADIYNEQFF. CDR3 coding DNA: TGTGCCAGCAGGAGCGCGGACATCTACAATGAGCAGTTCTTC.